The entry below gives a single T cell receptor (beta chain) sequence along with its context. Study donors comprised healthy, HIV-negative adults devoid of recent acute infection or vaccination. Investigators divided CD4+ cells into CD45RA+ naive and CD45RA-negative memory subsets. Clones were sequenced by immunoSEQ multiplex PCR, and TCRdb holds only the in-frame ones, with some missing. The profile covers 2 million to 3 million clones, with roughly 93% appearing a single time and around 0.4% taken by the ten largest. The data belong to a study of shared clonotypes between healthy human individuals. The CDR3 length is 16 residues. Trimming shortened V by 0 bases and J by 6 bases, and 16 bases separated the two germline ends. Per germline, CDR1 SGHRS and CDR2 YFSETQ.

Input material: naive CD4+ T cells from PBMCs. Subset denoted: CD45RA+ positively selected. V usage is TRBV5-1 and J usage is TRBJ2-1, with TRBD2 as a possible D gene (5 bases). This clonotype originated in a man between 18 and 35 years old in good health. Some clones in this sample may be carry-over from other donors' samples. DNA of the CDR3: TGCGCCAGCAGCTTGGTACTGGGAGTGGGTAGCAATGAGCAGTTCTTC. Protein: CASSLVLGVGSNEQFF.